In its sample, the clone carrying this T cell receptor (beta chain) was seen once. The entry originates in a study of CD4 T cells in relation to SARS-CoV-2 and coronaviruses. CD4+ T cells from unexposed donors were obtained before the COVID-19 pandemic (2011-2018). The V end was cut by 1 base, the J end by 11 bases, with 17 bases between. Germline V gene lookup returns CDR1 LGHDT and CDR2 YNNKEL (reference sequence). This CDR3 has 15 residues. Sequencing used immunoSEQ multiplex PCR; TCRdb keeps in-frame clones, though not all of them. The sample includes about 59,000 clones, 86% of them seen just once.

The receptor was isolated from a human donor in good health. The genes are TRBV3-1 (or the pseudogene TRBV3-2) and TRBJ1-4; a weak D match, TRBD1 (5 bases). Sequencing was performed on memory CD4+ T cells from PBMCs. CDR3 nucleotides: TGTGCCAGCAGCCAAGCCGTGGGGCATTCTCTTAAACTGTTTTTT. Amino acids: CASSQAVGHSLKLFF.